The 23 T cell receptor beta chains presented below share a single source sample, sequenced in a study of blood T cells in healthy people across ages. A second roughly 6 to 11 cycle PCR used barcoded and J-beta primers. TCRdb redid the calling of the 5' RACE reads with MiXCR, one entry per CDR3 protein. The sample shows about 620,000 distinct CDR3 sequences, under 25% of them seen only once. The sample taken for sequencing was blood. The receptor source for this set is a man between 70 and 80 years old in good health.

This chain connects TRBV20-1 to TRBJ1-1; 7 bases align to TRBD1. The V gene's germline CDR1 is DFQATT and CDR2 SNEGSKA (reference sequence). Trimming cost V 5 bases and J 4 bases; bases outside gene matches: 10. The CDR3 has 14 residues. The CDR3: CSAPEGGLGTEAFF. DNA of the CDR3: TGCAGTGCTCCCGAAGGGGGCTTGGGCACTGAAGCTTTCTTT.

V is TRBV10-2 and J is TRBJ2-1; D possibly corresponds to TRBD1 (6 bases). This CDR3 spans 15 amino acids. Germline CDR1 reads WSHSY; CDR2 reads SAAADI. V dropped 4 bases and J dropped 5 bases, with 15 bases sitting between them. CDR3 residues: CASSVRRKGDNEQFF. Here the CDR3 DNA reads TGCGCCAGCAGTGTCCGGCGAAAGGGGGACAATGAGCAGTTCTTC.

V and J are TRBV24-1 and TRBJ2-7, with D possibly called TRBD1 or TRBD2 (5 bases each). CDR1 and CDR2 (germline): KGHDR, SFDVKD. The V end lost 5 bases, the J end lost 2 bases, and 9 bases lay between the germline ends. The CDR3 extends over 13 amino acids. The CDR3 sequence: CATSAGATYEQYF. The DNA for the CDR3 is TGTGCCACCAGTGCCGGGGCGACCTACGAGCAGTACTTC.

This chain connects TRBV28 to TRBJ2-7; D ambiguous. V lost 2 bases and J 6 bases, leaving 8 bases between the germline ends. This CDR3 has 12 residues. Germline CDR1 and CDR2: MDHEN and SYDVKM. CDR3 sequence (DNA): TGTGCCAGCAGTTTAGCCAAGGGCGAGCAGTACTTC. Translating gives CASSLAKGEQYF.

This clonotype was detected only a few times. The V call is TRBV29-1, the J call TRBJ1-1; possible D gene TRBD1, 6 bases. The CDR3 loop spans 12 amino acids. Trimming pared 7 bases from V and 5 bases from J, leaving 14 bases between. Per germline, CDR1 SQVTM and CDR2 ANQGSEA. CDR3 protein: CSGGQTGTEAFF. The CDR3 nucleotides read TGCAGCGGTGGACAGACTGGGACTGAAGCTTTCTTT.

This clonotype was picked up a small number of times. The V call is TRBV27, the J call TRBJ2-2; 7 nucleotides match TRBD2. The J segment lost 4 bases and the V segment lost 3 bases, leaving 8 bases of the junction unmatched. The V gene's germline CDR1 is MNHEY and CDR2 SMNVEV (reference sequence). The CDR3 is 16 amino acids. The DNA of the CDR3 is TGTGCCAGCAGTTTCAGCGGGACCGTTTCCACCGGGGAGCTGTTTTTT. The encoded protein is CASSFSGTVSTGELFF.

V gene TRBV12-3 or TRBV12-4 combines with J gene TRBJ2-4; 7 nucleotides match TRBD1. Germline trimming cut 6 bases from V and 8 bases from J; bases unmatched to any gene: 7. CDR3 length: 13 amino acids. CDR3 in DNA: TGTGCCAGCAGCATCCACAGGGGTGACATTCAGTACTTC. Translating it yields CASSIHRGDIQYF.

V usage is TRBV6-6 and J usage is TRBJ1-2, with TRBD1 as a possible D gene (6 bases). Germline V gene lookup returns CDR1 MNHNY and CDR2 SVGAGI (reference sequence). Trimming pared 2 bases from V and 7 bases from J, leaving 14 bases between. The CDR3 contains 14 residues. As DNA, the CDR3 is TGTGCCAGCAGTTACGCCCCGGACAGAACTGGCTACACCTTC. Translated, it gives CASSYAPDRTGYTF.

This clonotype was counted a few times. This chain uses TRBV28 with TRBJ1-6, with a tentative D call TRBD1 (5 bases). From germline, CDR1 is MDHEN and CDR2 SYDVKM. The V and J ends lost 5 bases and 7 bases respectively, with 15 bases between them. CDR3 length: 15 amino acids. CDR3 bases: TGTGCCAGCAGTCCCGGGACTACACGGAATTCACCCCTCCACTTT. Translated, it gives CASSPGTTRNSPLHF.

A few counts support this clonotype. The genes are TRBV7-9 and TRBJ2-6; 9 bases are shared with TRBD2. V lost 5 bases and J lost 1; bases outside the gene matches: 6. The CDR3 is 17 amino acids. CDR1 and CDR2 (germline): SEHNR, FQNEAQ (reference sequence). The CDR3 coding sequence is TGTGCCAGCAGCCCTACAGCGGGAGGTTCTGGGGCCAACGTCCTGACTTTC. It codes for CASSPTAGGSGANVLTF.

This clonotype has just a few counts. The V gene is TRBV7-9, the J gene TRBJ2-3; unclear D gene. The length of the CDR3 is 13 residues. CDR1 SEHNR and CDR2 FQNEAQ come from the germline V gene (reference sequence). Trimming took off 0 bases at V and 4 bases at J, with 5 bases between the two ends. The CDR3 sequence: CASSLAPSDTQYF. The DNA of the CDR3 is TGTGCCAGCAGCTTAGCGCCGTCAGATACGCAGTATTTT.

This clonotype has a handful of counts. The chain couples TRBV3-1 to TRBJ2-7; TRBD2 matches at 8 bases. Germline CDR1 is LGHDT and CDR2 is YNNKEL (reference sequence). V was clipped by 4 bases and J by 3 bases; unmatched bases: 14. This CDR3 contains 17 residues. The CDR3 DNA is TGTGCCAGCAGCCCAGTAAGCGGGAGCATACGAAACTACGAGCAGTACTTC. As protein: CASSPVSGSIRNYEQYF.

The chain links TRBV29-1 to TRBJ2-7; D is undetermined. Trimming took 7 bases from V and 2 from J, leaving 21 bases between them. The CDR3 length is 15 residues. The germline V gene encodes CDR1 SQVTM and CDR2 ANQGSEA. The DNA for the CDR3 is TGCAGCGCCTACGGCGTCTGGCGGCCAACCTACGAGCAGTACTTC. Protein product: CSAYGVWRPTYEQYF.

This clonotype was detected only a few times. The rearrangement joins TRBV21-1 to TRBJ2-4; TRBD1, the D gene given by the table, was not confirmed from the DNA. TRBV21-1 is given as a pseudogene. The CDR3 contains 20 residues. CDR3: CASSKATRLRPPLAKNIQYF. DNA of the CDR3: TGTGCCAGCAGCAAAGCAACGAGATTGAGGCCCCCCCTAGCCAAAAACATTCAGTACTTC.

This clonotype occurred a few times. The chain recombines TRBV4-2 with TRBJ1-5; D uncertain. The germline V gene has CDR1 LGHNA and CDR2 YNFKEQ. This CDR3 is 15 amino acids long. V was clipped by 0 bases and J by 2 bases, with 8 bases between them. The CDR3 spells CASSQDLAGNQPQHF. In DNA, the CDR3 is TGTGCCAGCAGCCAAGATTTGGCTGGCAATCAGCCCCAGCATTTT.

This clonotype was recorded once. The chain has TRBV7-2 and TRBJ1-5, with no clear D. CDR3 length: 15 amino acids. Looked up from germline, CDR1 is SGHTA and CDR2 is FQGNSA. The germline V and J ends were trimmed by 1 base and 0 bases, with 7 bases remaining between them. The CDR3 sequence is CASSLVTGSNQPQHF. The CDR3 DNA follows: TGTGCCAGCAGCTTAGTTACGGGTAGCAATCAGCCCCAGCATTTT.

The gene calls are TRBV9 and TRBJ2-6; D remains unclear. Germline lookup yields CDR1 SGDLS and CDR2 YYNGEE. The CDR3 runs to 15 residues. V lost 0 bases and J lost 3, with 7 bases in between. CDR3 in DNA: TGTGCCAGCAGCGTAGGGTTACGTGGGGCCAACGTCCTGACTTTC. This sequence encodes CASSVGLRGANVLTF.

This clonotype occurred a few times. At one boundary the junction diverges from the germline segment, which might be a read error. The chain joins TRBV6-5 to TRBJ2-5; D tentatively fits TRBD1 or TRBD2 (6 bases each). This CDR3 is built from 13 residues. Germline V CDR1 and CDR2: MNHEY, SVGAGI. The CDR3 DNA reads as TGTGCCAGCAGCTACTCAACGAGGGGGGTGAGGTTCTTC. Encoded protein: CASSYSTRGVRFF.

The sample holds a few counts of this clonotype. This rearrangement joins TRBV5-1 to TRBJ2-1; D ambiguous. The V gene lost 0 bases and the J gene lost 7 bases, with 8 bases spanning the gap. Germline-derived CDR1 and CDR2 are SGHRS and YFSETQ. There are 13 residues in the CDR3. The CDR3 DNA reads TGCGCCAGCAGCTTGGTTTTCGGGAATGAGCAGTTCTTC. It translates to CASSLVFGNEQFF. The full variable domain, rest sourced from reference TRBV5-1 and TRBJ2-1, is KAGVTQTPRYLIKTRGQQVTLSCSPISGHRSVSWYQQTPGQGLQFLFEYFSETQRNKGNFPGRFSGRQFSNSRSEMNVSTLELGDSALYLCASSLVFGNEQFFGPGTRLTVL.

This rearrangement joins TRBV7-8 to TRBJ2-1, with D possibly TRBD2 on 5 matching bases. Trimming took off 3 bases at V and 5 bases at J, with 11 bases between the two ends. The V gene's germline CDR1 is SGHVS and CDR2 FQNEAQ. The CDR3 has 14 amino acids. CDR3 loop: CASSLSGKNNEQFF. CDR3 DNA: TGTGCCAGCAGCTTGAGCGGAAAAAACAATGAGCAGTTCTTC.

The chain has TRBV5-1 and TRBJ2-2; 9 positions agree with TRBD2. CDR1 and CDR2 from the germline V gene are SGHRS and YFSETQ. This CDR3 comprises 15 residues. V lost 1 base to trimming and J lost 4 bases; unmatched junction nucleotides: 2. CDR3 coding DNA: TGCGCCAGCAGCTTGACTAGCGGGTTCACCGGGGAGCTGTTTTTT. This sequence encodes CASSLTSGFTGELFF. Using reference TRBV5-1 and TRBJ2-2 for the parts outside the CDR3, the full variable domain is KAGVTQTPRYLIKTRGQQVTLSCSPISGHRSVSWYQQTPGQGLQFLFEYFSETQRNKGNFPGRFSGRQFSNSRSEMNVSTLELGDSALYLCASSLTSGFTGELFFGEGSRLTVL.

Ten or more counts support this clonotype. The chain couples TRBV28 to TRBJ2-4; TRBD2 might be the D (5 bases). The germline CDR1 and CDR2 sequences are MDHEN and SYDVKM. This CDR3 has 13 amino acids. V lost 2 bases to trimming and J lost 9 bases, with 11 bases between them. The CDR3 loop is CASSLRGALIQYF. The CDR3, as DNA: TGTGCCAGCAGTTTACGGGGAGCCCTCATTCAGTACTTC.

This clonotype has only a few counts. V usage is TRBV4-3 and J usage is TRBJ2-3; D gene unclear. V lost 0 bases to trimming and J lost 3 bases, with 13 bases between them. The CDR3 has 16 amino acids. Per germline, CDR1 LGHNA and CDR2 YSLEER. CDR3 coding DNA: TGCGCCAGCAGCCAAGATTGGTCAGGATCAACAGATACGCAGTATTTT. As protein: CASSQDWSGSTDTQYF.